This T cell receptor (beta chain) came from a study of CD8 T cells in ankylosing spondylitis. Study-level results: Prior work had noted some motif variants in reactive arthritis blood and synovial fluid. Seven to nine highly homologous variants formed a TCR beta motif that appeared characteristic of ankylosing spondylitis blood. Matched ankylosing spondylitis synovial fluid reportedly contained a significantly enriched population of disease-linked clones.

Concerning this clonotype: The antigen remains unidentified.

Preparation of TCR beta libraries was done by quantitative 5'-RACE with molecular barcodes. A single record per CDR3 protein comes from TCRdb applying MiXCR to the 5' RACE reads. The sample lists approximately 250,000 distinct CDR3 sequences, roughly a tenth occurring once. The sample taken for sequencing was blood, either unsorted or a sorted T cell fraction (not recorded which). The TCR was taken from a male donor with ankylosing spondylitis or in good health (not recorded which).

The DNA for the CDR3 is TGCAGTGCCCGCTCAGGGGCCGGCAATCAGCCCCAGCATTTT. Its protein is CSARSGAGNQPQHF. The chain uses TRBV20-1 and TRBJ1-5; perhaps TRBD1 as D (6 bases). CDR1 is DFQATT, CDR2 SNEGSKA, per germline (reference sequence). This CDR3 has 14 amino acids. V lost 6 bases, J lost 2 bases, and 14 bases lay in between.